Below are 20 T cell receptor beta chains sequenced from a single sample in a study of T-cell reconstitution after alpha-beta-depleted transplantation in children. It was with unique molecular identifiers that the TCRbeta library was prepared. Each CDR3 protein is one row after TCRdb ran MiXCR on the PCR reads. Of 200,000 to 250,000 distinct CDR3 sequences listed, roughly 11% are singletons. Sequenced material: PBMCs, taken before TCRalphabeta/CD19-depleted stem cell transplant. These receptors were taken from a child under three years old with acute myeloid leukemia, due to receive a stem cell transplant.

This clonotype was seen ten or more times. The CDR3, as DNA: TGTGCCAGCAGTAGTCCGGACTCACCGAAATGGCCCTACAATGAGCAGTTCTTC. It is translated as CASSSPDSPKWPYNEQFF. The chain is built from TRBV6-2 or TRBV6-3 and TRBJ2-1; D is perhaps TRBD2 (5 bases). Trimming cost V 5 bases and J 2 bases, with 22 bases left between them. CDR3 length equals 18 residues. The V gene's germline CDR1 is MNHEY and CDR2 SVGEGT.

This chain uses TRBV12-3 or TRBV12-4 with TRBJ2-4; 7 nucleotides line up with TRBD1. With V trimmed by 6 bases and J by 1 base, 6 bases remained unmatched. The CDR3 has 15 amino acids. The CDR3 region has the DNA TGTGCCAGCAGCTCTACGGACAGGGCCAAAAACATTCAGTACTTC. Translating it yields CASSSTDRAKNIQYF.

This clonotype was picked up a small number of times. The gene calls are TRBV20-1 and TRBJ2-5; 7 bases are a match to TRBD2. Germline V gene lookup returns CDR1 DFQATT and CDR2 SNEGSKA (reference sequence). This CDR3 is 17 amino acids long. Trimming removed 0 bases from V and 7 bases from J; junction bases left unmatched: 17. CDR3 residues: CSARDPRGGTQSGTQYF. As DNA, the CDR3 is TGCAGTGCTAGAGACCCCCGGGGAGGGACCCAAAGCGGGACCCAGTACTTC.

This clonotype was seen repeatedly, ten times or more. J is TRBJ1-5 and V is TRBV5-1; D not resolved. The germline V and J ends were trimmed by 0 bases and 8 bases, with 15 bases remaining between them. CDR3 length equals 15 residues. Germline-derived CDR1 and CDR2 are SGHRS and YFSETQ. CDR3 DNA: TGCGCCAGCAGCTTGGGGGCCCACGCCGGAGAGCCCCAGCATTTT. Amino acid sequence: CASSLGAHAGEPQHF. Variable domain in full (rest from reference TRBV5-1 and TRBJ1-5): KAGVTQTPRYLIKTRGQQVTLSCSPISGHRSVSWYQQTPGQGLQFLFEYFSETQRNKGNFPGRFSGRQFSNSRSEMNVSTLELGDSALYLCASSLGAHAGEPQHFGDGTRLSIL.

The table lists this clonotype with many counts. This chain connects TRBV20-1 to TRBJ2-7; 13 bases map to TRBD2. CDR3 length equals 15 residues. Germline V gene data show CDR1 as DFQATT and CDR2 as SNEGSKA (reference sequence). V was pared by 1 base and J by 5 bases, with 5 bases of the junction left unmatched. The CDR3 DNA reads TGCAGTGCTAGAGGGACTAGCGGGAGCGTCGACGAGCAGTACTTC. Its protein is CSARGTSGSVDEQYF.

This clonotype was seen ten or more times. The genes are TRBV20-1 and TRBJ2-1, with 9 bases matching TRBD2. V gave up 1 base and J gave up 4 bases; unmatched junction bases: 8. Germline V gene sequence: CDR1 DFQATT, CDR2 SNEGSKA (reference sequence). CDR3 length: 16 residues. The DNA of the CDR3 is TGCAGTGCTAGAGGGCGAGCGGGAGGCATATACAATGAGCAGTTCTTC. It encodes CSARGRAGGIYNEQFF.

The chain links TRBV20-1 to TRBJ1-1; D gene unclear. This CDR3 region has 14 residues. Germline lookup yields CDR1 DFQATT and CDR2 SNEGSKA (reference sequence). V shed 3 bases and J shed 0 bases, with 11 bases lying between them. CDR3 DNA: TGCAGTGCTAGTTCAGAGACCTTGAACACTGAAGCTTTCTTT. This gives the protein CSASSETLNTEAFF.

This clonotype was picked up many times. This chain uses TRBV12-3 or TRBV12-4 with TRBJ2-1; unclear D gene. The CDR3 is 13 amino acids. V gave up 5 bases and J gave up 7 bases, with 12 bases separating them. The CDR3 bases are TGTGCCAGCAGTCCAGACTGGGTGAATGAGCAGTTCTTC. Translation: CASSPDWVNEQFF.

This clonotype was detected many times. This chain connects TRBV5-1 to TRBJ2-1, with D possibly matching TRBD2 (6 bases). The CDR3 runs 13 residues. Germline V lookup: CDR1 SGHRS, CDR2 YFSETQ. The V end was cut by 1 base, the J end by 4 bases, with 6 bases between. The CDR3 DNA reads as TGCGCCAGCAGCTTGCGGGAGTACAATGAGCAGTTCTTC. It codes for CASSLREYNEQFF.

This clonotype was seen ten or more times. The V gene is TRBV12-3 or TRBV12-4, the J gene TRBJ2-5; D remains unclear. This CDR3 contains 17 residues. The V end was cut by 1 base, the J end by 4 bases, with 19 bases between. CDR3 sequence: CASSLEGAAALAETQYF. CDR3 in DNA: TGTGCCAGCAGTTTAGAAGGAGCTGCAGCCTTGGCAGAGACCCAGTACTTC.

This clonotype was recorded at least ten times. The chain recombines TRBV5-1 with TRBJ2-2; 15 nucleotides line up with TRBD2. CDR1 and CDR2 from the germline V gene are SGHRS and YFSETQ. The CDR3 is 18 residues long. Germline trimming cut 3 bases from V and 5 bases from J; bases unmatched to any gene: 8. The CDR3 coding sequence is TGCGCCAGCAGCTCAACCTTCGGACTAGCGGGAGGGACCGGGGAGCTGTTTTTT. Translated, it gives CASSSTFGLAGGTGELFF.

This clonotype was recorded at least ten times. The V and J genes are TRBV6-5 and TRBJ2-7, with D unresolved. This CDR3 is 13 amino acids long. The V end lost 4 bases, the J end lost 2 bases, and 9 bases lay between the germline ends. The germline V gene has CDR1 MNHEY and CDR2 SVGAGI. The CDR3 here is CASSFRTTYEQYF. The CDR3 coding sequence is TGTGCCAGCAGTTTTCGGACCACCTACGAGCAGTACTTC.

This clonotype has a count of ten or more. This chain connects TRBV10-2 to TRBJ2-5; D is unresolved. This CDR3 is 13 amino acids long. The V gene lost 5 bases and the J gene lost 0 bases, with 7 bases spanning the gap. Germline V gene sequence: CDR1 WSHSY, CDR2 SAAADI. CDR3 DNA: TGCGCCAGCAGTCACATGTACCAAGAGACCCAGTACTTC. Amino acid sequence: CASSHMYQETQYF.

This clonotype appeared many times. The rearrangement uses TRBV19 and TRBJ1-2, with 12 bases that match TRBD1. CDR1 is LNHDA, CDR2 SQIVND, per germline (reference sequence). V lost 6 bases, J lost 7 bases, and 12 bases stayed unmatched. The CDR3 runs to 16 residues. The CDR3 region has the DNA TGTGCCAGTAGGTCCGGGACAGGGGGCGCCCGGGGTGGCTACACCTTC. Translating gives CASRSGTGGARGGYTF.

At least ten counts were recorded for this clonotype. This CDR3 reads CASSLGQFGRAYEQYF. The CDR3 coding sequence is TGTGCCAGCAGTTTGGGGCAGTTCGGGAGGGCCTACGAGCAGTACTTC. This rearrangement joins TRBV12-3 or TRBV12-4 to TRBJ2-7; 8 nucleotides agree with TRBD2. CDR3 length equals 16 residues. V lost 3 bases to trimming and J lost 2 bases; unmatched junction nucleotides: 9.

The chain carries TRBV6-5 and TRBJ2-1; D possibly corresponds to TRBD1 (5 bases). Germline lookup yields CDR1 MNHEY and CDR2 SVGAGI. The CDR3 runs to 15 residues. Deletions cut 2 bases from V and 1 base from J, with 9 bases between. The CDR3 protein is CASSYGAYSYNEQFF. CDR3 DNA: TGTGCCAGCAGTTACGGGGCGTATTCCTACAATGAGCAGTTCTTC.

Points on this clonotype: This may be a read error, as it is one base from a much larger clone. The J gene is TRBJ2-1, the V gene TRBV7-2; tentatively, D is TRBD1 (6 bases). CDR1 SGHTA and CDR2 FQGNSA come from the germline V gene. The V end was cut by 5 bases, the J end by 7 bases, with 9 bases between. This CDR3 contains 12 residues. CDR3 in amino acids: CASSVQGNEQFF. DNA of the CDR3: TGTGCCAGCAGCGTACAGGGAAATGAGCAGTTCTTC.

This clonotype was counted at least ten times. The J gene is TRBJ2-3, the V gene TRBV5-5; D may be TRBD1 (6 bases). Germline loops: CDR1 SGHKS, CDR2 YYEKEE (reference sequence). This CDR3 has 15 amino acids. Between the trimmed V and J ends, which lost 4 bases and 4 bases, there was a span of 16 bases. CDR3 in DNA: TGTGCCAGCAGCCTTCGACAGGTAACGGCAGATACGCAGTATTTT. Translated: CASSLRQVTADTQYF.

This rearrangement joins TRBV20-1 to TRBJ1-5; a possible D gene is TRBD1 (6 bases). The CDR3 is 12 amino acids. Trimming removed 5 bases from V and 5 bases from J, with 10 bases in between. Germline V gene lookup returns CDR1 DFQATT and CDR2 SNEGSKA (reference sequence). The CDR3 coding sequence is TGCAGTGCTTTACAGGGAGATCAGCCCCAGCATTTT. Residues: CSALQGDQPQHF.

This clonotype has a count of ten or more. The rearrangement links TRBV12-3 or TRBV12-4 to TRBJ2-1; TRBD1 might be the D (6 bases). V shed 7 bases and J shed 8 bases, with 18 bases lying between them. The CDR3 sequence is 14 residues long. CDR3 sequence: CASNPGQFNHEQFF. The DNA for the CDR3 is TGTGCCAGCAACCCAGGACAGTTCAACCATGAGCAGTTCTTC.